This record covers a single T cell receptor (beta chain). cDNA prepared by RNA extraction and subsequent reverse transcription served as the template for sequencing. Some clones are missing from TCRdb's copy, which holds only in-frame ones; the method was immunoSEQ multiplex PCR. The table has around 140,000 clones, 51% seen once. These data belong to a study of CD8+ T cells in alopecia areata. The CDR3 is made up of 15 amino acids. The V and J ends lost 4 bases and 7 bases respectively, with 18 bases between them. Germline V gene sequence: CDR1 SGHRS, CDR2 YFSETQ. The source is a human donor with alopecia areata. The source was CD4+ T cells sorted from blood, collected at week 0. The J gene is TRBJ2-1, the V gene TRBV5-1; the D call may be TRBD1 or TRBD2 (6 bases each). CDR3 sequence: CASSRSGDINNEQFF. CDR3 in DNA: TGCGCCAGCAGCCGTTCGGGGGACATTAATAATGAGCAGTTCTTC.